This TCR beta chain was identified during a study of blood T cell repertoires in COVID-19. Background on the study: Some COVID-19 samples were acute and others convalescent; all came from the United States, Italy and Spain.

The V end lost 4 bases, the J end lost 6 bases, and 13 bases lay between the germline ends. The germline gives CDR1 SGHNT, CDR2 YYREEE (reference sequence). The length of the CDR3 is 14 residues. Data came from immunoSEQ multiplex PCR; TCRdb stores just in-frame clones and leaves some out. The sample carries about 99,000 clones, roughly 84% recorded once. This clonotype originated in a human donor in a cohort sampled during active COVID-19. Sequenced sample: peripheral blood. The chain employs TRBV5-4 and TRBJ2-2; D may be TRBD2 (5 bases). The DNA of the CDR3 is TGTGCCAGCAGCCCGGGATCGGCTGCCGGGGAGCTGTTTTTT. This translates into CASSPGSAAGELFF.